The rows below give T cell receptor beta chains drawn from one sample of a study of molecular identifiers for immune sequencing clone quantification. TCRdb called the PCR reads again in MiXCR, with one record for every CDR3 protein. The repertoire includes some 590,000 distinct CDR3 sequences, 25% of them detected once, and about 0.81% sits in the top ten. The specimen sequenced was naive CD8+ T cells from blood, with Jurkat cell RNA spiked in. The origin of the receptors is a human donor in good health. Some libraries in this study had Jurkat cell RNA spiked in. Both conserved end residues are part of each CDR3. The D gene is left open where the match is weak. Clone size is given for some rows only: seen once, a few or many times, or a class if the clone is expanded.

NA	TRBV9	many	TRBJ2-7	TGTGCCAGCAGCGTCGGACGGAGTACCTCCTACGAGCAGTACTTC	CASSVGRSTSYEQYF
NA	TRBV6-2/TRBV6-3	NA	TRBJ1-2	TGTGCCAGCAGCCCCTTGATGGGGAACTATGGCTACACCTTC	CASSPLMGNYGYTF
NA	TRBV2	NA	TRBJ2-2	TGTGCCAGCAAGAGGGTAACCGGGGAGCTGTTTTTT	CASKRVTGELFF
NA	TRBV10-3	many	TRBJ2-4	TGTGCCATCAGTGATCAACCGCTAGCCAAAAACATTCAGTACTTC	CAISDQPLAKNIQYF
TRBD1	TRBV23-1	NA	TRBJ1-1	TGCGCCAGCTCAGGGGGCATTTGGTACACTGAAGCTTTCTTT	CASSGGIWYTEAFF
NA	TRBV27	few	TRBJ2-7	TGTGCCAGCAGTTTAAGCCCCTCGGGTTTGTACGAGCAGTACTTC	CASSLSPSGLYEQYF
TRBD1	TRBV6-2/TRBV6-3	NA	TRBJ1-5	TGTGCCAGCAGCATTGGGACAGGGACCAATCAGCCCCAGCATTTT	CASSIGTGTNQPQHF
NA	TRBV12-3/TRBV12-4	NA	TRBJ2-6	TGTGCCAGCCGGAGGGCAGGGGGAGGGTCTGGGGCCAACGTCTTAACTTTC	CASRRAGGGSGANVLTF
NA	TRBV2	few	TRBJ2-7	TGTGCCAGCAGTGAAGCGGCGTCCAGCTCCTACGAGCAGTACTTC	CASSEAASSSYEQYF
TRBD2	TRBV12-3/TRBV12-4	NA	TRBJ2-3	TGTGCCAGCAGTTTAACCCCCGAAGGAAGGGGACTAGCGGCTTCTAGCACAGATACGCAGTATTTT	CASSLTPEGRGLAASSTDTQYF
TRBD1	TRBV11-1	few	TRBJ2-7	TGTGCCAGCAGCAGGCGGACAGGGGGTTCGTACGAGCAGTACTTC	CASSRRTGGSYEQYF
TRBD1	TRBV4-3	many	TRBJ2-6	TGCGCCAGCAGCCAAGGAACAGGGGCTGGGGCCAACGTCCTGACTTTC	CASSQGTGAGANVLTF
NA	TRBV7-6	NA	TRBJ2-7	TGTGCCAGCAGCTTAGCGGGTCGGGCGGACGAGCAGTACTTC	CASSLAGRADEQYF
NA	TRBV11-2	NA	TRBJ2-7	TGTGCCAGCAGCTTAGTATGGACCGGGGACTCCTACGAGCAGTACTTC	CASSLVWTGDSYEQYF
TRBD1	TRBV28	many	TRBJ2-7	TGTGCCAGCAGCATATCCGCCGGGACAGGGTTGATCCACGAGCAGTACTTC	CASSISAGTGLIHEQYF